The sample holds one count of the clone carrying this T cell receptor beta chain. This entry comes from a study of blood T cell repertoires in COVID-19. Generated by immunoSEQ multiplex PCR, the TCRdb table keeps only in-frame clones and is missing some. The sample has 130,000 to 150,000 clones; under 85% are singletons. V was pared by 3 bases and J by 4 bases, with 10 bases between. CDR3 length: 13 residues. Germline V CDR1 and CDR2: GTSNPN, SVGIG (reference sequence). This TCR was sampled from a man aged 50 to 60 with active or convalescent COVID-19. The sample comprised peripheral blood. V is TRBV30 and J is TRBJ1-5; tentatively, D is TRBD1 (6 bases). The CDR3 here is CAWSRQVNQPQHF. CDR3 DNA: TGTGCCTGGAGCAGACAGGTGAATCAGCCCCAGCATTTT.